The 27 T cell receptor beta chains below all came from one sample that was sequenced in a study of blood T cell repertoires in COVID-19. TCRdb's copy holds only in-frame clones and misses some; the assay was immunoSEQ multiplex PCR. The table lists roughly 200,000 clones, 88% of them singletons. The sequenced sample was PBMCs or T cells enriched from blood (not recorded which). The receptors stem from a woman in her twenties or thirties who had recovered from COVID-19.

The chain links TRBV6-5 to TRBJ2-1; 9 positions match TRBD2. CDR3 length equals 15 residues. The V and J ends lost 7 bases and 0 bases, in that order; junction bases with no gene match: 4. Germline loops: CDR1 MNHEY, CDR2 SVGAGI. As DNA, the CDR3 is TGTGCCAGCATGAGGACTAGCGACTCCTACAATGAGCAGTTCTTC. Amino acids: CASMRTSDSYNEQFF.

This clone was detected once. This chain connects TRBV9 to TRBJ2-1; 7 bases fit TRBD2. The CDR3 totals 15 residues. Germline-derived CDR1 and CDR2 are SGDLS and YYNGEE. Losses at the gene ends were 0 bases for V and 4 bases for J; bases not matched to a gene: 4. CDR3 sequence: CASSVDGGGYNEQFF. As DNA, the CDR3 is TGTGCCAGCAGCGTAGACGGGGGAGGGTACAATGAGCAGTTCTTC.

This chain uses TRBV6-5 with TRBJ2-4; maybe TRBD2 (6 bases). This CDR3 comprises 16 residues. Germline V gene lookup returns CDR1 MNHEY and CDR2 SVGAGI. Trimming took 1 base from V and 3 from J, leaving 13 bases between them. The CDR3 DNA is TGTGCCAGCAGTTACTATGCGGGATGGGGCAAAAACATTCAGTACTTC. Translating gives CASSYYAGWGKNIQYF.

This clone was observed a handful of times. The chain carries TRBV4-3 and TRBJ1-5, with D unresolved. The CDR3 sequence is 13 residues long. V was trimmed by 0 bases and J by 5 bases, leaving 5 bases between them. Germline V CDR1 and CDR2: LGHNA, YSLEER. Here the CDR3 reads CASSQDFDQPQHF. The CDR3 DNA reads as TGCGCCAGCAGCCAAGACTTCGATCAGCCCCAGCATTTT.

This clone occurred once. The rearrangement links TRBV7-9 to TRBJ2-3; the match to TRBD2 covers 10 bases. The ends lost 4 bases at V and 4 bases at J; junction bases unmatched: 11. Per germline, CDR1 SEHNR and CDR2 FQNEAQ (reference sequence). This CDR3 has 17 residues. In DNA, the CDR3 is TGTGCCAGCAGCTCCCCGAGGAGCGGGGGGGCGCCAGATACGCAGTATTTT. Translating it yields CASSSPRSGGAPDTQYF. Combining the CDR3 with reference TRBV7-9 and TRBJ2-3 gives the whole variable domain DTGVSQNPRHKITKRGQNVTFRCDPISEHNRLYWYRQTLGQGPEFLTYFQNEAQLEKSRLLSDRFSAERPKGSFSTLEIQRTEQGDSAMYLCASSSPRSGGAPDTQYFGPGTRLTVL.

The CDR3 loop is CASSLESGKVTEAFF. CDR3 DNA: TGTGCCAGCAGCTTAGAGTCGGGGAAAGTTACTGAAGCTTTCTTT. This chain joins TRBV7-2 and TRBJ1-1, with D unresolved. The CDR3 runs 15 residues. Germline assignment: CDR1 SGHTA and CDR2 FQGNSA. The V end was cut by 1 base, the J end by 5 bases, with 14 bases between.

CDR3 protein: CASSYFSQNYGYTF. The CDR3 DNA follows: TGTGCCAGCAGTTACTTCTCACAGAACTATGGCTACACCTTC. The chain recombines TRBV6-2 or TRBV6-3 with TRBJ1-2; D is unresolved. With 1 base removed from V and 2 bases from J, the gap between germline ends came to 8 bases. Germline V lookup: CDR1 MNHEY, CDR2 SVGEGT. The CDR3 is made up of 14 amino acids.

The CDR3, as DNA: TGTGCCAGCAGGCGCAAGACAGGGGAAGAAGGCTACACCTTC. Protein product: CASRRKTGEEGYTF. This chain links TRBV5-4 with TRBJ1-2; 8 positions agree with TRBD1. Germline CDR1 and CDR2: SGHNT and YYREEE (reference sequence). The CDR3 consists of 14 residues. With V trimmed by 5 bases and J by 8 bases, 11 bases remained unmatched.

The chain joins TRBV18 to TRBJ2-3; D might be TRBD1 (6 bases). Trimming removed 2 bases from V and 4 bases from J, with 13 bases in between. There are 15 residues in the CDR3. In germline, CDR1 is KGHSH, CDR2 LQKENI. The CDR3 DNA follows: TGTGCCAGCTCACCAATCACAGGGATTGCAGATACGCAGTATTTT. Protein: CASSPITGIADTQYF. The variable domain in full, with the rest retrieved from reference TRBV18 and TRBJ2-3, is NAGVMQNPRHLVRRRGQEARLRCSPMKGHSHVYWYRQLPEEGLKFMVYLQKENIIDESGMPKERFSAEFPKEGPSILRIQQVVRGDSAAYFCASSPITGIADTQYFGPGTRLTVL.

The chain carries TRBV29-1 and TRBJ1-5, with TRBD1 matching 8 bases. The V segment lost 4 bases and the J segment 4 bases; nucleotides outside the gene matches: 6. CDR1 is SQVTM and CDR2 is ANQGSEA in the germline V gene. The CDR3 is 14 amino acids. The CDR3 reads CSVAPRGLNQPQHF. The DNA of the CDR3 is TGCAGCGTTGCTCCCAGGGGGCTTAATCAGCCCCAGCATTTT. Using reference TRBV29-1 and TRBJ1-5 for the parts outside the CDR3, the full variable domain is SAVISQKPSRDICQRGTSLTIQCQVDSQVTMMFWYRQQPGQSLTLIATANQGSEATYESGFVIDKFPISRPNLTFSTLTVSNMSPEDSSIYLCSVAPRGLNQPQHFGDGTRLSIL.

This chain uses TRBV7-9 with TRBJ2-7, with TRBD1 identical over 7 bases. There are 13 residues in the CDR3. Germline CDR1 and CDR2: SEHNR and FQNEAQ (reference sequence). V was pared by 1 base and J by 5 bases, with 2 bases of the junction left unmatched. The CDR3 bases are TGTGCCAGCAGCTTAGTTACAGGGGACGAGCAGTACTTC. Residues: CASSLVTGDEQYF.

The V gene is TRBV19, the J gene TRBJ1-2; D perhaps matches TRBD1 (5 bases). This CDR3 region has 14 residues. Trimming pared 1 base from V and 7 bases from J, leaving 13 bases between. CDR1 is LNHDA, CDR2 SQIVND, per germline (reference sequence). The CDR3 spells CASSIGGAYSGYTF. The CDR3 DNA sequence: TGTGCCAGTAGTATAGGGGGCGCGTATAGTGGCTACACCTTC. The full variable domain, with the rest looked up from reference TRBV19 and TRBJ1-2, is DGGITQSPKYLFRKEGQNVTLSCEQNLNHDAMYWYRQDPGQGLRLIYYSQIVNDFQKGDIAEGYSVSREKKESFPLTVTSAQKNPTAFYLCASSIGGAYSGYTFGSGTRLTVV.

The V and J genes are TRBV19 and TRBJ1-4; the D gene is possibly TRBD1 (5 bases). Trimming pared 2 bases from V and 3 bases from J, leaving 10 bases between. The CDR3 runs 15 residues. The germline CDR1 and CDR2 sequences are LNHDA and SQIVND (reference sequence). The chain's CDR3 is CASSISRVANEKLFF. The CDR3 nucleotides are TGTGCCAGTAGTATATCCAGGGTGGCTAATGAAAAACTGTTTTTT. Based on the CDR3 plus reference TRBV19 and TRBJ1-4, the full variable domain is DGGITQSPKYLFRKEGQNVTLSCEQNLNHDAMYWYRQDPGQGLRLIYYSQIVNDFQKGDIAEGYSVSREKKESFPLTVTSAQKNPTAFYLCASSISRVANEKLFFGSGTQLSVL.

This clone was seen more than once but under ten times. The chain employs TRBV29-1 and TRBJ2-1; tentative D call: TRBD2 (5 bases). Per germline, CDR1 SQVTM and CDR2 ANQGSEA. This CDR3 spans 18 amino acids. Deletions cut 1 base from V and 0 bases from J, with 19 bases between. CDR3 in DNA: TGCAGCGTTGAAGGGCATCCGGCGGGTGTTAGCTCCTACAATGAGCAGTTCTTC. This sequence encodes CSVEGHPAGVSSYNEQFF.

This clone has just one count. The chain couples TRBV29-1 to TRBJ1-2; 8 positions match TRBD1. This CDR3 comprises 12 residues. CDR1 is SQVTM, CDR2 ANQGSEA, per germline. V trimming: 6 bases; J trimming: 6 bases; junction bases outside the gene matches: 6. The CDR3: CSVQDRENGYTF. The DNA of the CDR3 is TGCAGCGTCCAGGACAGGGAAAATGGCTACACCTTC.

The chain uses TRBV7-6 and TRBJ2-7; 8 bases fit TRBD1. Per germline, CDR1 SGHVS and CDR2 FNYEAQ. The ends lost 6 bases at V and 3 bases at J; junction bases unmatched: 10. This CDR3 comprises 15 residues. Here the CDR3 DNA reads TGTGCCAGCAGTTCGCCAGACAGGGGCCTCTACGAGCAGTACTTC. Amino acid sequence: CASSSPDRGLYEQYF. Together with reference TRBV7-6 and TRBJ2-7, the CDR3 gives the full variable domain: GAGVSQSPRYKVTKRGQDVALRCDPISGHVSLYWYRQALGQGPEFLTYFNYEAQQDKSGLPNDRFSAERPEGSISTLTIQRTEQRDSAMYRCASSSPDRGLYEQYFGPGTRLTVT.

This clone was seen a handful of times. The rearrangement links TRBV6-6 to TRBJ1-5; 8 bases fit TRBD1. There are 18 residues in the CDR3. J lost 5 bases, V lost 5 bases, and 17 bases had no gene match. Germline V gives CDR1 MNHNY, CDR2 SVGAGI (reference sequence). DNA of the CDR3: TGTGCCAGCAGTCCCGGTTTGCAGGGGGCCTCGGGTCATCAGCCCCAGCATTTT. This codes for CASSPGLQGASGHQPQHF.

The rearrangement joins TRBV27 to TRBJ1-2; 7 nucleotides match TRBD1. Germline V gene lookup returns CDR1 MNHEY and CDR2 SMNVEV (reference sequence). V shed 6 bases and J 5 bases; nucleotides not matched to a gene: 6. The CDR3 runs to 13 residues. For the CDR3, the DNA is TGTGCCAGCAGCCGACAGGGCTTTTATGGCTACACCTTC. Encoded protein: CASSRQGFYGYTF.

The chain recombines TRBV7-2 with TRBJ1-2, with 9 bases identical to TRBD1. The V gene's germline CDR1 is SGHTA and CDR2 FQGNSA. With 5 bases clipped from V and 3 bases from J, the junction kept 4 bases outside the gene matches. The CDR3 runs to 14 residues. Here the CDR3 DNA reads TGTGCCAGCAGCCAACAGGGGGCGGACTATGGCTACACCTTC. Its protein product is CASSQQGADYGYTF.

This clone appeared once. V gene TRBV7-2 combines with J gene TRBJ1-2, with 9 positions matching TRBD1. The germline gives CDR1 SGHTA, CDR2 FQGNSA. The CDR3 has 13 residues. V shed 5 bases, J shed 8 bases, and the junction held 6 bases outside the gene matches. CDR3 in DNA: TGTGCCAGCAGCCAGACGGGACAGGGAGGCTACACCTTC. It translates to CASSQTGQGGYTF.

The CDR3 spells CASSGKGAYSNQPQHF. The CDR3 DNA follows: TGTGCCAGCAGTGGAAAGGGGGCCTATAGCAATCAGCCCCAGCATTTT. The J gene is TRBJ1-5, the V gene TRBV6-2 or TRBV6-3; 7 nucleotides match TRBD1. This CDR3 contains 16 residues. Germline CDR1 reads MNHEY; CDR2 reads SVGEGT. The ends lost 5 bases at V and 0 bases at J; junction bases unmatched: 7.

This clone was detected only a few times. V gene TRBV29-1 combines with J gene TRBJ1-1; TRBD1 matches 8 bases. Germline V lookup: CDR1 SQVTM, CDR2 ANQGSEA. V lost 6 bases to trimming and J lost 5 bases; unmatched junction nucleotides: 11. This CDR3 contains 14 residues. The DNA for the CDR3 is TGCAGCGTCCCAGGGGGCGCATCCGGAACTGAAGCTTTCTTT. Amino acid sequence: CSVPGGASGTEAFF. Full variable domain (missing parts from reference TRBV29-1 and TRBJ1-1): SAVISQKPSRDICQRGTSLTIQCQVDSQVTMMFWYRQQPGQSLTLIATANQGSEATYESGFVIDKFPISRPNLTFSTLTVSNMSPEDSSIYLCSVPGGASGTEAFFGQGTRLTVV.

The chain combines TRBV4-3 with TRBJ1-1; possibly TRBD1 for D (5 bases). The CDR3 consists of 15 residues. The V gene's germline CDR1 is LGHNA and CDR2 YSLEER. The ends were cut back, 4 bases at V and 3 bases at J, with 15 bases in the middle. The CDR3 bases are TGCGCCAGCAGCCGAAGGCCGGAAGGGGACACTGAAGCTTTCTTT. This sequence encodes CASSRRPEGDTEAFF.

V and J are TRBV27 and TRBJ1-1; D call uncertain. The CDR3 extends over 13 amino acids. CDR1 is MNHEY and CDR2 is SMNVEV in the germline V gene (reference sequence). Trimming shortened V by 9 bases and J by 6 bases, and 17 bases separated the two germline ends. The CDR3 DNA follows: TGTGCCAGTCGACAACGGCCTTGGGCTGAAGCTTTCTTT. Its translation is CASRQRPWAEAFF.

The rearrangement joins TRBV4-1 to TRBJ2-1, with D possibly TRBD1 on 6 matching bases. V was trimmed by 4 bases and J by 0 bases, leaving 19 bases between them. The CDR3 is 18 residues long. CDR1 is MGHRA, CDR2 YSYEKL, per germline. CDR3 bases: TGCGCCAGCAGCCCCACCCGTGGGGGACACAGCTCCTACAATGAGCAGTTCTTC. It is translated as CASSPTRGGHSSYNEQFF.

This clone was detected a few times. The rearrangement links TRBV5-4 to TRBJ2-1, with D possibly TRBD1 on 5 matching bases. In germline, CDR1 is SGHNT, CDR2 YYREEE (reference sequence). The V end lost 4 bases, the J end lost 9 bases, and 14 bases lay between the germline ends. CDR3 length: 13 amino acids. The CDR3 DNA sequence: TGTGCCAGCAGCGCCCAGGGTTTGGGTGAGCAGTTCTTC. Encoded protein: CASSAQGLGEQFF.

In this sample, this clone turned up once. The J gene is TRBJ2-1, the V gene TRBV7-2, with a possible D match to TRBD1 (6 bases). CDR1 SGHTA and CDR2 FQGNSA come from the germline V gene. This CDR3 is built from 15 residues. V dropped 4 bases and J dropped 5 bases, with 15 bases sitting between them. The CDR3 loop reads CASSSWLQGNNEQFF. DNA for the CDR3: TGTGCCAGCAGCTCATGGTTACAGGGAAACAATGAGCAGTTCTTC. Supplemented by reference TRBV7-2 and TRBJ2-1, the full variable domain reads GAGVSQSPSNKVTEKGKDVELRCDPISGHTALYWYRQSLGQGLEFLIYFQGNSAPDKSGLPSDRFSAERTGGSVSTLTIQRTQQEDSAVYLCASSSWLQGNNEQFFGPGTRLTVL.